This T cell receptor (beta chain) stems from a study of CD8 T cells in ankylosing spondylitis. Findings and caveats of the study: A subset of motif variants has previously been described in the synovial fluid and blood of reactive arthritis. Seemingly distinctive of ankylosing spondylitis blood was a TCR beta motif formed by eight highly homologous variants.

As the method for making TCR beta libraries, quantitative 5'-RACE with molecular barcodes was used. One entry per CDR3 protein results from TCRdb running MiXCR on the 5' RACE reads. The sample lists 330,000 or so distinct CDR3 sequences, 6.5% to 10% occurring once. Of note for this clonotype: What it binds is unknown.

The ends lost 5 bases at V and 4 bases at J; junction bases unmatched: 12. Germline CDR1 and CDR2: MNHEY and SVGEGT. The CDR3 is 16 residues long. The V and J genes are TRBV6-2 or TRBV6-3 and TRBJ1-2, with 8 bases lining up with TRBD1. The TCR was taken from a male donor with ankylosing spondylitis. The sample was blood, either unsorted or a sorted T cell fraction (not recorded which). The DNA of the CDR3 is TGTGCCAGCAGTCCCCTTCCCGGGACAGGAATCTATGGCTACACCTTC. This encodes CASSPLPGTGIYGYTF.